These 26 T cell receptor beta chains were sequenced from one sample in a study of CD8 T cells in ankylosing spondylitis (dated by TCRdb to 2016 to 2017). Library generation was performed with 5' RACE. Instrument on record: Illumina HiSeq 2500. The raw public reads went through TCRdb reprocessing: fastp at Q25, MiXCR clone calling, in-frame beta chains kept. Merged by CDR3 protein, the rows form single entries marked with the most common genes and DNA. The sample includes under 85,000 distinct CDR3 sequences, with approximately 5% observed a single time. The ten top clones hold approximately 2.1% of the sample. The sequenced sample was blood, either unsorted or a sorted T cell fraction (not recorded which). These receptors all stem from a male donor with ankylosing spondylitis or in good health (not recorded which).

This clonotype has at least ten counts. The V gene is TRBV27, the J gene TRBJ2-4; 10 bases line up with TRBD1. Germline V gene sequence: CDR1 MNHEY, CDR2 SMNVEV (reference sequence). This CDR3 is 17 amino acids long. Trimming took 1 base from V and 1 from J; bases not matched to a gene: 4. The CDR3, as DNA: TGTGCCAGCAGTTTATTGGGACAGGGGAGGGCCAAAAACATTCAGTACTTC. Translated, it gives CASSLLGQGRAKNIQYF.

This clonotype was recorded at least ten times. The chain joins TRBV18 to TRBJ2-7; 7 bases agree with TRBD2. J was trimmed by 5 bases and V by 1 base; bases with no gene match: 8. The CDR3 is 15 amino acids. Germline lookup yields CDR1 KGHSH and CDR2 LQKENI. The CDR3 spells CASSPQGKGGNEQYF. CDR3 sequence (DNA): TGTGCCAGCTCACCACAGGGGAAGGGAGGGAACGAGCAGTACTTC.

This clonotype showed up many times. As DNA, the CDR3 is TGTGCCAGTAGAGCCGCGGGAGGTCAGCCCCAGCATTTT. The encoded protein is CASRAAGGQPQHF. This chain uses TRBV19 with TRBJ1-5; D gene ambiguous. The CDR3 has 13 amino acids. Deletions cut 6 bases from V and 6 bases from J, with 12 bases between. Per germline, CDR1 LNHDA and CDR2 SQIVND (reference sequence).

The table lists this clonotype with many counts. V gene TRBV12-3 or TRBV12-4 combines with J gene TRBJ1-1, with 8 bases lining up with TRBD1. The J segment lost 2 bases and the V segment lost 7 bases, leaving 6 bases of the junction unmatched. This CDR3 has 14 residues. CDR3 loop: CASITGQVNTEAFF. In DNA, the CDR3 is TGTGCCAGCATCACGGGACAGGTAAACACTGAAGCTTTCTTT.

This clonotype was seen ten or more times. V gene TRBV5-1 combines with J gene TRBJ2-7; possibly TRBD2 for D (6 bases). The CDR3 is 14 residues long. V gave up 4 bases and J gave up 3 bases, with 14 bases separating them. The V gene's germline CDR1 is SGHRS and CDR2 YFSETQ. Here the CDR3 reads CASSLGRTLYEQYF. The DNA for the CDR3 is TGCGCCAGCAGCCTTGGGAGGACACTCTACGAGCAGTACTTC.

This clonotype was seen at least ten times. This chain connects TRBV5-1 to TRBJ1-2; D unresolved. CDR3 length: 14 residues. Trimming took off 0 bases at V and 8 bases at J, with 14 bases between the two ends. Germline CDR1 reads SGHRS; CDR2 reads YFSETQ. The DNA for the CDR3 is TGCGCCAGCAGCTTGGAGCCCACGCCTAACGGCTACACCTTC. It encodes CASSLEPTPNGYTF.

This clonotype occurred a few times. V and J are TRBV5-1 and TRBJ2-7, with TRBD1 matching over 10 bases. In germline, CDR1 is SGHRS, CDR2 YFSETQ. The CDR3 is 14 residues long. After removal of 0 bases from V and 6 bases from J, the junction contained 3 bases not matched to a gene. This CDR3 reads CASSLEWTGGEQYF. The CDR3 DNA follows: TGCGCCAGCAGCTTGGAATGGACAGGGGGCGAGCAGTACTTC.

This clonotype was picked up many times. The chain couples TRBV12-3 or TRBV12-4 to TRBJ1-1; D gene uncertain. V was clipped by 7 bases and J by 4 bases, with 16 bases between them. The length of the CDR3 is 14 residues. The CDR3 is CASNPSGPTTEAFF. CDR3 DNA sequence: TGTGCCAGCAACCCGTCGGGTCCCACCACTGAAGCTTTCTTT.

This clonotype was seen ten or more times. One end of the junction is discordant with germline, which a read error may explain. This chain joins TRBV15 and TRBJ2-6, with D perhaps TRBD1 (6 bases). The CDR3 has 14 residues. Germline V gene sequence: CDR1 LNHNV, CDR2 YYDKDF (reference sequence). In DNA, the CDR3 is TGCGCGACAGGATTAAGCTCTGGGGCCAACGTCCTGACTTTC. Translating it yields CATGLSSGANVLTF. Combining the CDR3 with reference TRBV15 and TRBJ2-6 gives the whole variable domain DAMVIQNPRYQVTQFGKPVTLSCSQTLNHNVMYWYQQKSSQAPKLLFHYYDKDFNNEADTPDNFQSRRPNTSFCFLDIRSPGLGDTAMYLCATGLSSGANVLTFGAGSRLTVL.

This clonotype was seen a few times. The chain uses TRBV7-9 and TRBJ2-1; TRBD1 aligns across 11 bases. The V and J ends lost 5 bases and 8 bases, in that order; junction bases with no gene match: 11. CDR1 and CDR2 (germline): SEHNR, FQNEAQ (reference sequence). The CDR3 sequence is 16 residues long. The CDR3 loop reads CASSLSRDRGIYEQFF. In nucleotides, the CDR3 is TGTGCCAGCAGCCTAAGCCGGGACAGGGGGATCTATGAGCAGTTCTTC.

This rearrangement joins TRBV7-9 to TRBJ2-7, with TRBD2 identical over 7 bases. After removal of 6 bases from V and 0 bases from J, the junction contained 5 bases not matched to a gene. The CDR3 length is 14 residues. Germline-derived CDR1 and CDR2 are SEHNR and FQNEAQ (reference sequence). The CDR3 DNA reads as TGTGCCAGCAGTGGGGAGGGGAGCTCCTACGAGCAGTACTTC. Residues: CASSGEGSSYEQYF.

This clonotype was seen ten or more times. This sequence joins TRBV12-3 or TRBV12-4 and TRBJ1-5, with 7 bases that match TRBD1. The CDR3 has 13 residues. J was trimmed by 6 bases and V by 6 bases; bases with no gene match: 5. CDR3 sequence reads: CASSHDRVQPQHF. The CDR3, as DNA: TGTGCCAGCAGCCACGACAGGGTTCAGCCCCAGCATTTT.

Many counts were recorded for this clonotype. The CDR3 DNA reads as TGTGCCAGCAGTAGGGGGGGCGCAAGCAATGAGCAGTTCTTC. As protein: CASSRGGASNEQFF. The V and J genes are TRBV6-2 or TRBV6-3 and TRBJ2-1; tentative D call: TRBD2 (7 bases). The CDR3 has 14 amino acids. Trimming stripped 5 bases from V and 6 bases from J, with 14 bases between. Germline-derived CDR1 and CDR2 are MNHEY and SVGEGT.

There are many counts of this clonotype. The CDR3 spells CASSLDWPGPTF. DNA for the CDR3: TGTGCCAGCAGCTTAGACTGGCCAGGGCCCACCTTC. This chain uses TRBV7-9 with TRBJ1-2; TRBD1 is a possible D gene (5 bases). This CDR3 is built from 12 residues. The V end lost 1 base, the J end lost 13 bases, and 13 bases lay between the germline ends. Per germline, CDR1 SEHNR and CDR2 FQNEAQ (reference sequence). The whole variable domain, filled in from reference TRBV7-9 and TRBJ1-2, reads DTGVSQNPRHKITKRGQNVTFRCDPISEHNRLYWYRQTLGQGPEFLTYFQNEAQLEKSRLLSDRFSAERPKGSFSTLEIQRTEQGDSAMYLCASSLDWPGPTFGSGTRLTVV.

This clonotype was found many times. The J gene is TRBJ2-5, the V gene TRBV12-3 or TRBV12-4; D possibly corresponds to TRBD1 (6 bases). The CDR3 length is 13 residues. Trimming pared 6 bases from V and 1 base from J, leaving 9 bases between. The CDR3 loop reads CASSPTGQETQYF. For the CDR3, the DNA is TGTGCCAGCAGCCCGACAGGCCAAGAGACCCAGTACTTC.

At least ten counts were recorded for this clonotype. The chain is built from TRBV2 and TRBJ2-5; no clear D. CDR1 and CDR2 from the germline V gene are SNHLY and FYNNEI. The CDR3 runs to 13 residues. The V gene lost 7 bases and the J gene lost 2 bases, with 11 bases spanning the gap. The CDR3 nucleotides read TGTGCCAGCAACTTCGACATTCAAGAGACCCAGTACTTC. The encoded protein is CASNFDIQETQYF.

This clonotype showed up many times. This chain uses TRBV15 with TRBJ1-2; D remains ambiguous. The CDR3 length is 14 residues. Germline-derived CDR1 and CDR2 are LNHNV and YYDKDF (reference sequence). The ends were cut back, 0 bases at V and 6 bases at J, with 11 bases in the middle. DNA for the CDR3: TGTGCCACCAGCAGAGATCAGGCGGGAGATGGCTACACCTTC. Amino acids: CATSRDQAGDGYTF.

This clonotype was counted ten times or more. The chain uses TRBV28 and TRBJ2-5, with unresolved D. CDR1 MDHEN and CDR2 SYDVKM come from the germline V gene. Trimming removed 5 bases from V and 3 bases from J, with 19 bases in between. CDR3 length: 16 amino acids. CDR3 sequence (DNA): TGTGCCAGCAGTACCCCCGAGAGACACCGAGAAGAGACCCAGTACTTC. Translated, it gives CASSTPERHREETQYF.

This clonotype was seen a handful of times. The CDR3, as DNA: TGCAGTGCTAGTTCCGGGGGCGACTCCTACAATGAGCAGTTCTTC. Protein product: CSASSGGDSYNEQFF. This chain joins TRBV20-1 and TRBJ2-1; possibly TRBD1 or TRBD2 for D (6 bases each). CDR3 length equals 15 residues. Per germline, CDR1 DFQATT and CDR2 SNEGSKA (reference sequence). V shed 3 bases and J shed 0 bases, with 12 bases lying between them.

There are many counts of this clonotype. V gene TRBV12-3 or TRBV12-4 combines with J gene TRBJ1-3; the D is unclear. CDR3 length: 14 residues. Between the trimmed V and J ends, which lost 5 bases and 1 base, there was a span of 9 bases. CDR3 protein: CASSRQISGNTIYF. The CDR3 nucleotides read TGTGCCAGCAGTCGCCAGATATCTGGAAACACCATATATTTT.

A word on this clonotype: At one of its ends the junction is not consistent with the germline gene, which may arise from a read error. The chain uses TRBV12-3 or TRBV12-4 and TRBJ1-2; 9 nucleotides line up with TRBD1. The CDR3 runs 14 residues. CDR3 region: CSSSSGTGTYGYTF. The CDR3 nucleotides read TGTTCCAGCAGTTCCGGGACAGGGACTTATGGCTACACCTTC.

This clonotype has a count of ten or more. The V gene is TRBV5-1, the J gene TRBJ2-5; D is possibly TRBD2 (5 bases). V shed 2 bases and J shed 1 base, with 6 bases lying between them. The CDR3 spans 13 residues. Germline-derived CDR1 and CDR2 are SGHRS and YFSETQ. The CDR3 DNA reads TGCGCCAGCAGCTTCCTAGCCCAAGAGACCCAGTACTTC. This codes for CASSFLAQETQYF.

This clonotype appeared many times. This chain links TRBV12-3 or TRBV12-4 with TRBJ2-1; 7 bases map to TRBD1. The CDR3 is made up of 14 amino acids. The V segment lost 7 bases and the J segment 10 bases; nucleotides outside the gene matches: 13. The CDR3 DNA reads as TGTGCCAGCACCATCTCAGGACAGGTGAGGGAGCAGTTCTTC. Protein sequence: CASTISGQVREQFF.

Many counts were recorded for this clonotype. V is TRBV10-3 and J is TRBJ2-7, with D tentatively TRBD1 or TRBD2 (5 bases each). CDR3 length equals 14 residues. Trimming left V 11 bases short and J 3 bases short, with 20 bases between. Per the germline V gene, CDR1 is ENHRY and CDR2 is SYGVKD. DNA for the CDR3: TGTGCCGCCAAGGATAGGGACGGTGGCTACGAGCAGTACTTC. It translates to CAAKDRDGGYEQYF.

At least ten counts were recorded for this clonotype. The chain is built from TRBV7-6 and TRBJ2-5; D unclear. Germline V lookup: CDR1 SGHVS, CDR2 FNYEAQ. The V end was cut by 3 bases, the J end by 4 bases, with 12 bases between. This CDR3 contains 14 residues. The CDR3 here is CASSFGSFPETQYF. CDR3 sequence (DNA): TGTGCCAGCAGCTTTGGTAGTTTCCCAGAGACCCAGTACTTC.

The sample holds many counts of this clonotype. This chain connects TRBV12-5 to TRBJ2-1; 8 bases are shared with TRBD1. The germline V gene has CDR1 LGHNT and CDR2 FRNRAP. V shed 2 bases and J 6 bases; nucleotides not matched to a gene: 15. The CDR3 contains 18 residues. The CDR3 DNA is TGTGCTAGTGGTTTGAGTCGTTCTGGGACAGGAGAGTCCAATGAGCAGTTCTTC. It codes for CASGLSRSGTGESNEQFF.